Listed below are T cell receptor beta chains from one sample, sequenced in a study of vaccination effects on CD4 cells after COVID-19. Which antigens these TCRs recognize remains unknown. Here immunoSEQ multiplex PCR was the method, and the copy in TCRdb shows in-frame clones only, minus some. The repertoire holds roughly 68,000 clones, with just over 70% as singletons. The starting material was CD4+ T cells from PBMCs cultured without peptide, obtained before COVID-19 vaccination. The receptors were gathered from a human donor who had a prior SARS-CoV-2 infection. Each CDR3 is given with its conserved first and last residue. The order of the fields is J gene, clone size, D gene, V gene, CDR3 DNA, CDR3 protein. A D gene is named only where the DNA matches it firmly. Only part of the rows carry a size: once, few, many, or a class if the clone is expanded.

TRBJ2-7 once - TRBV2 TGTGCCAGCAGACAGGGGACTTCGGCATACGAGCAGTACTTC CASRQGTSAYEQYF
TRBJ1-1 - - TRBV5-1 TGCGCCAGCAGCTTGGATGGGTCTTCTGAAGCTTTCTTT CASSLDGSSEAFF
TRBJ2-5 few - TRBV24-1 TGTGCCACCAGTGATCCGAGGGGGACGGAAGAGACCCAGTACTTC CATSDPRGTEETQYF
TRBJ1-3 - - TRBV19 TGTGCCAGTAGTATAATCAGAGATGGAAACACCATATATTTT CASSIIRDGNTIYF
TRBJ2-2 - - TRBV5-6 TGTGCCAGCAGCTTGGGTCCTGCAGACACCGGGGAGCTGTTTTTT CASSLGPADTGELFF
TRBJ1-4 - TRBD1 TRBV6-6 TGTGCCAGCAGAGAACAGGGGCTGGAGGGGGAAAAACTGTTTTTT CASREQGLEGEKLFF
TRBJ2-5 - TRBD1 TRBV24-1 TGTGCCACCAGTCCGGGACAGGGACGGGGAGAGACCCAGTACTTC CATSPGQGRGETQYF
TRBJ2-5 - - TRBV2 TGTGCCAGCAGCGCAGACAGGACCTACGGTTGGGAGACCCAGTACTTC CASSADRTYGWETQYF
TRBJ1-1 few - TRBV4-1 TGCGCCAGCAGCCAAGGCGAGACAATGAACACTGAAGCTTTCTTT CASSQGETMNTEAFF
TRBJ2-3 - - TRBV11-2 TGTGCCAGCACCACTTGGGGGACAGATACGCAGTATTTT CASTTWGTDTQYF
TRBJ1-4 - TRBD1 TRBV7-2 TGTGCCAGCAGCACTGGGACAGGGGGCGCGATCGGGGAAAAACTGTTTTTT CASSTGTGGAIGEKLFF
TRBJ2-3 - - TRBV11-3 TGTGCCAGCAGCTTAGGCTTCGGGGCCACCACAGATACGCAGTATTTT CASSLGFGATTDTQYF
TRBJ2-5 - - TRBV21-1 TGTGCCAGCAGCAAAGGGGCGGGGGCCCGGGAGACCCAGTACTTC CASSKGAGARETQYF
TRBJ1-5 - - TRBV27 TGTGCCAGCAGCCCTTATAGCAATCAGCCCCAGCATTTT CASSPYSNQPQHF
TRBJ2-1 - TRBD1 TRBV20-1 TGCAGTGCTAGTATCGTGGCAGGGGGCGATGAGCAGTTCTTC CSASIVAGGDEQFF
TRBJ1-2 once TRBD1 TRBV28 TGTGCGAGCTACCAACCCCCGGGACAGAAGAACTATGGCTACACCTTC CASYQPPGQKNYGYTF
TRBJ2-1 - - TRBV15 TGTGCCACCAGCAGCCCTAGCGAAAATGGTAATGAGCAGTTCTTC CATSSPSENGNEQFF
TRBJ2-2 once TRBD2 TRBV7-6 TGTGCCAGCAGCTTAGTTGGCGGGGGGACGGCCGGGGAGCTGTTTTTT CASSLVGGGTAGELFF
TRBJ1-5 - - TRBV4-1 TGCGCCAGCAGCAACCGGGACGGAGGTTTCCCTAGCAATCAGCCCCAGCATTTT CASSNRDGGFPSNQPQHF
TRBJ2-7 - TRBD1 TRBV23-1 TGCGCCAGCAGTCACTTCGGGACAGCTATCTACGAGCAGTACTTC CASSHFGTAIYEQYF
TRBJ1-2 - - TRBV5-1 TGCGCCAGCAGCTTGGGGGACACCCATAGTGGCTACACCTTC CASSLGDTHSGYTF
TRBJ2-2 - TRBD1 TRBV19 TGTGCCAGTAGTATAGCGGCAGGGGGCGCTTTGTCCGGGGAGCTGTTTTTT CASSIAAGGALSGELFF
TRBJ2-2 once - TRBV3-1/TRBV3-2 TGTGCCAGCAGCCCGAGTCTCTCCGGGGAGCTGTTTTTT CASSPSLSGELFF
TRBJ1-3 - - TRBV4-2 TGTGCCAGCAGCCAAGATTATGCAGGGAGCTGGAACACCATATATTTT CASSQDYAGSWNTIYF
TRBJ2-7 - TRBD2 TRBV5-1 TGCGCCAGCAGCTTGGAGGGTGTTAGCGGGGGATCCTACGAGCAGTACTTC CASSLEGVSGGSYEQYF
TRBJ1-4 - - TRBV29-1 TGCAGCGTTTCAATGGGAACAACTAATGAAAAACTGTTTTTT CSVSMGTTNEKLFF
TRBJ2-3 - - TRBV21-1 TGTGCCAGCAGCAAGCCCCCCGGGACAGGGTTGGTGGGTGCAGATACGCAGTATTTT CASSKPPGTGLVGADTQYF
TRBJ1-3 few - TRBV5-1 TGCGCCAGCAGCCCGGATGGAAACACCATATATTTT CASSPDGNTIYF
TRBJ2-7 - - TRBV19 TGTGCCAGTAGTTTCGTCTTCGGGACCCAGATCTACGAGCAGTACTTC CASSFVFGTQIYEQYF
TRBJ2-2 - TRBD1 TRBV27 TGTGCCAGCAGCAGGACAGGGCCCGGGGAGCTGTTTTTT CASSRTGPGELFF
TRBJ2-2 once - TRBV5-1 TGCGCCAGCTTTCTCGGCCACGGGGAGCTGTTTTTT CASFLGHGELFF
TRBJ2-1 - - TRBV5-4 TGTGCCAGCAGCTCCGAGGATCGTATTGAGCAGTTCTTC CASSSEDRIEQFF
TRBJ2-7 - TRBD1 TRBV5-1 TGCGCCAGCAGCTTCGCCCCGGGACAGGGCTACGAGCAGTACTTC CASSFAPGQGYEQYF
TRBJ1-5 - TRBD1 TRBV2 TGTGCCAGCAGTCTAACAGGGGGCGATCAGCCCCAGCATTTT CASSLTGGDQPQHF
TRBJ2-7 few - TRBV6-6 TGTGCCAGCAGTTACTCGAGTAGCGAGCAGTACTTC CASSYSSSEQYF
TRBJ2-1 once TRBD1 TRBV7-9 TGTGCCAGCAGCTGGGGACAGTCGCTCGGTTACAATGAGCAGTTCTTC CASSWGQSLGYNEQFF
TRBJ2-7 - TRBD2 TRBV7-9 TGTGCCAGCAGCTTAGGACTAGCGGGAGGGCAATACGAGCAGTACTTC CASSLGLAGGQYEQYF
TRBJ1-2 - - TRBV7-6 TGTGCCAGCAGCGATTGGAGGCGAGGGGACTATGGCTACACCTTC CASSDWRRGDYGYTF
TRBJ2-3 - - TRBV24-1 TGTGCCACCAGTGATTGGGGACGTTCTAGCACAGATACGCAGTATTTT CATSDWGRSSTDTQYF
TRBJ2-5 - TRBD2 TRBV9 TGTGCCAGCAGCTCCGGACTAGCGGGATGGGGAGAGACCCAGTACTTC CASSSGLAGWGETQYF
TRBJ1-2 - - TRBV5-1 TGCGCCAGCAGCTTGTTTACGGATGACTATGGCTACACCTTC CASSLFTDDYGYTF
TRBJ2-7 - - TRBV19 TGTGCCAGTAGTATAGAAGATGAGGCCTACGAGCAGTACTTC CASSIEDEAYEQYF
TRBJ2-5 once - TRBV30 TGTGCCTGGAGTGGGCGGGGGCGAGAGACCCAGTACTTC CAWSGRGRETQYF
TRBJ2-1 once - TRBV18 TGTGCCAGCTCACCACCGTCTAGCGTTTGGAGCAATGAGCAGTTCTTC CASSPPSSVWSNEQFF
TRBJ1-1 - TRBD1 TRBV6-5 TGTGCCAGCAGCGAGACAGGGCCGGACACTGAAGCTTTCTTT CASSETGPDTEAFF
TRBJ1-2 few TRBD1 TRBV5-1 TGCGCCAGCAGCTTCGACAGGGTTGGCTACACCTTC CASSFDRVGYTF
TRBJ2-2 - - TRBV10-3 TGTGCCATCAGTGATACCCAGGGGGGTGGCACCGGGGAGCTGTTTTTT CAISDTQGGGTGELFF
TRBJ2-3 - - TRBV24-1 TGTGCCACCAGTGATGCCGGGACCCTCCAGGGGCCGTATTTT CATSDAGTLQGPYF
TRBJ2-1 - - TRBV4-1 TGCGCCAGCAGCCAAGATACAGGGTACAGACCCTACAATGAGCAGTTCTTC CASSQDTGYRPYNEQFF
TRBJ2-7 once - TRBV23-1 TGCGCCAGCAGTCAATCGGGTGGCGCCTACGAGCAGTACTTC CASSQSGGAYEQYF
TRBJ2-7 - TRBD2 TRBV3-1/TRBV3-2 TGTGCCAGCAGCCAAGGACTAGCTTGGTCCTACGAGCAGTACTTC CASSQGLAWSYEQYF
TRBJ2-1 - TRBD2 TRBV5-1 TGCGCCAGCAGCTCCCAAGCGGGGGGGCTCAATGAGCAGTTCTTC CASSSQAGGLNEQFF